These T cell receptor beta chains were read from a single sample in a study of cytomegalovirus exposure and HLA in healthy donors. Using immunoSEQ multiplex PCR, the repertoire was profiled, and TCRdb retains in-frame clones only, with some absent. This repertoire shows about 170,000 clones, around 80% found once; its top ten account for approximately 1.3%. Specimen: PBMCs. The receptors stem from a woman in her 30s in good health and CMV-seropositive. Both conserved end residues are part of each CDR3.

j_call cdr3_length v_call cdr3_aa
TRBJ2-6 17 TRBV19 CASRDRGRGSGANVLTF
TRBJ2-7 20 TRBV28 CASSYTTGTSGVPHHYEQYF
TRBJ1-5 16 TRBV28 CASSSPDREDNQPQHF
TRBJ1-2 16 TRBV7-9 CASSLAYRGANYGYTF
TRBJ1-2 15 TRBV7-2 CASSLDRGQSYGYTF
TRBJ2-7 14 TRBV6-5 CASSYTGYTYEQYF
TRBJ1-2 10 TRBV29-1 CSTRTGVVTF
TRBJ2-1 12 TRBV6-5 CASSYRGNEQFF
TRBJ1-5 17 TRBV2 CASKGTAAGFRNQPQHF
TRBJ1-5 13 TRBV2 CASLRDFSGPQHF
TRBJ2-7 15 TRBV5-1 CASSLGSSGTYEQYF
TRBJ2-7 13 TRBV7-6 CASSLQGSDEQYF
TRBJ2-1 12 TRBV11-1 CASSFYRAEQFF
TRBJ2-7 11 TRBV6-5 CASQRESEQYF
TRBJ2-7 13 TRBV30 CAWSVSGPYEQYF
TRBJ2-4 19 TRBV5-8 CASSPLGGRGGTAKNIQYF
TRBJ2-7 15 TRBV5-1 CASSSPSGAPYEQYF
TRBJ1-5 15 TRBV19 CASSILPQGSQPQHF
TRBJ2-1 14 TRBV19 CASSLAGGPNEQFF
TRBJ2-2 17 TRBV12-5 CASGLVGLAGGPGELFF
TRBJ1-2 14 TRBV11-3 CASSLGRGPGGYTF
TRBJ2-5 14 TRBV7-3 CASSFGGIQETQYF
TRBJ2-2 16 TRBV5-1 CASSSGLAGVTGELFF
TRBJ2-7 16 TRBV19 CASSPSRTSGSYEQYF
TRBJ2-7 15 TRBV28 CASSPDRDNWYEQYF
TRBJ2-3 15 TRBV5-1 CASSLGGDFTDTQYF
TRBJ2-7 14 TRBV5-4 CASSPDRGPYEQYF
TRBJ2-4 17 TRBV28 CASSFVRGGLRLDIQYF
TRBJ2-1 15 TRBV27 CASSDGRASYNEQFF
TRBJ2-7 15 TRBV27 CASSWTSGAPYEQYF
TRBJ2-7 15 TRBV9 CASSVDAGGPYEQYF
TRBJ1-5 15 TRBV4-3 CASSQDVGGHQPQHF
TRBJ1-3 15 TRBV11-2 CASSSGTGSGNTIYF
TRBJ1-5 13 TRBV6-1 CASSSYSNQPQHF
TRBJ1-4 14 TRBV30 CAWSTGVANEKLFF
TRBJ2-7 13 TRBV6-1 CASRDPKGYEQYF
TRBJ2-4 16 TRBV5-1 CASSPVEGLAKNIQYF
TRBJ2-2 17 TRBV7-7 CASSLAAGGANTGELFF
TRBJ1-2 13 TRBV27 CASSDGQDYGYTF
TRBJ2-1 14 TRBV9 CASSGTSGMGEQFF
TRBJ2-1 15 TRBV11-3 CASSPLRTPTNEQFF
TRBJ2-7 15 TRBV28 CASIHSGTGPYEQYF
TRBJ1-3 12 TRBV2 CASRGAGNTIYF
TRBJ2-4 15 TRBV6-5 CASSYSNRGTDIQYF
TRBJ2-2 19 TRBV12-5 CASGLVLAGGPRWSGELFF
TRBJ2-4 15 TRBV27 CASSSWPGTKNIQYF
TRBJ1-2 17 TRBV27 CASSLWGDRRADGGYTF
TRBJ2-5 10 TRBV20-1 CSAEAETQYF
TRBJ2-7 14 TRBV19 CASSGPPGNNEQYF
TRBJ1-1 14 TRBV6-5 CASRVGQGIPEAFF
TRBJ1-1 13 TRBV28 CASTTPGNTEAFF
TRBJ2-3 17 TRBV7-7 CASSRETSGTSTDTQYF
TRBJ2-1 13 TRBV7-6 CASSPGLVAEQFF
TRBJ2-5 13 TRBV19 CASSSPSTETQYF
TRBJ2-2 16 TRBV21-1 CASSKEGTGCPGELFF
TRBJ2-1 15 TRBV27 CASSSGTRAGSEQFF
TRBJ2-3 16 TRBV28 CASTEGREFSADTQYF
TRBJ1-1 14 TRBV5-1 CASSSGTDQNEAFF
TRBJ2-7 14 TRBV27 CASSLMGQHYEQYF